Listed here are 24 T cell receptor beta chains from one sample, sequenced in a study of CD8 T cell repertoires and influenza. Study findings and constraints: Between about 50% and 89.5% of each donor's M1-specific TCR beta sequences used TRBV19. About half of M1-specific CDR3betas had the 11-mer xRSx motif; 10-mer xGxY, about 11%.

cDNA was made from about 100-300 ng of total RNA. Here immunoSEQ multiplex PCR was the method, and the copy in TCRdb shows in-frame clones only, minus some. The table shows 95 to 150 clones, with more than 15% occurring only once. Irradiated TAP-deficient T2 cells pulsed with about 0.92 uM peptide restimulated the CD8 T cells weekly for about 3 weeks. Source material: M1 dextramer-binding CD8+ T cells from cultured PBMCs. The subset denotes: CD8 T cells sorted as dextramer-positive for the influenza matrix M1 58-66 peptide. These receptors came from an adult in good health.

This clone rates as medium-sized. The rearrangement joins TRBV12-5 to TRBJ1-2, with D perhaps matching TRBD1 (6 bases). V shed 6 bases and J shed 5 bases, with 16 bases lying between them. The germline gives CDR1 LGHNT, CDR2 FRNRAP. The CDR3 has 14 residues. The CDR3 region is CASGLGTGFYGYTF. The CDR3, as DNA: TGTGCTAGTGGGCTAGGAACAGGGTTTTATGGCTACACCTTC. Filled out from reference TRBV12-5 and TRBJ1-2, the complete variable domain reads DARVTQTPRHKVTEMGQEVTMRCQPILGHNTVFWYRQTMMQGLELLAYFRNRAPLDDSGMPKDRFSAEMPDATLATLKIQPSEPRDSAVYFCASGLGTGFYGYTFGSGTRLTVV.

This clone was seen a few times. The chain carries TRBV27 and TRBJ2-2, with TRBD1 identical over 7 bases. The CDR3 is made up of 16 amino acids. The V gene end was trimmed by 5 bases and the J gene end by 7 bases; junction bases not matched to a gene: 13. Germline-derived CDR1 and CDR2 are MNHEY and SMNVEV (reference sequence). CDR3 bases: TGTGCCAGCAGTCGATTAGGGACAGTTGGTATCGGGGAGCTGTTTTTT. Protein product: CASSRLGTVGIGELFF.

The chain recombines TRBV19 with TRBJ2-3; the D gene is possibly TRBD2 (6 bases). CDR3 size: 13 residues. Germline V lookup: CDR1 LNHDA, CDR2 SQIVND (reference sequence). Deletions cut 11 bases from V and 0 bases from J, with 12 bases between. CDR3 in DNA: TGTGCCGTTAGCGGCCGTAGCACAGATACGCAGTATTTT. Translating it yields CAVSGRSTDTQYF.

In its sample, this clone was seen a few times. J is TRBJ1-1 and V is TRBV6-5; D remains ambiguous. Germline lookup yields CDR1 MNHEY and CDR2 SVGAGI. This CDR3 has 14 residues. The germline V and J ends were trimmed by 2 bases and 0 bases, with 7 bases remaining between them. CDR3 protein: CASSYGGLNTEAFF. CDR3 sequence (DNA): TGTGCCAGCAGTTACGGAGGGCTGAACACTGAAGCTTTCTTT.

This clone is hyperexpanded in the sample. This chain links TRBV19 with TRBJ1-1, with D uncertain. This CDR3 contains 15 residues. Germline CDR1 is LNHDA and CDR2 is SQIVND (reference sequence). Trimming took 3 bases from V and 2 from J, leaving 13 bases between them. The CDR3 loop is CASSIHSGGNTEAFF. The CDR3 DNA reads as TGTGCCAGTAGTATTCATAGTGGCGGAAACACTGAAGCTTTCTTT. The complete variable domain, with remaining parts taken from reference TRBV19 and TRBJ1-1, reads DGGITQSPKYLFRKEGQNVTLSCEQNLNHDAMYWYRQDPGQGLRLIYYSQIVNDFQKGDIAEGYSVSREKKESFPLTVTSAQKNPTAFYLCASSIHSGGNTEAFFGQGTRLTVV.

In this sample, this clone is large. CDR3 residues: CATNPQGVNTDTQYF. CDR3 bases: TGTGCCACTAACCCCCAGGGGGTTAACACAGATACGCAGTATTTT. This rearrangement joins TRBV19 to TRBJ2-3, with 7 bases lining up with TRBD1. The germline V gene has CDR1 LNHDA and CDR2 SQIVND (reference sequence). The junction had 12 bases not matched to a gene; V was cut back by 10 bases and J by 2 bases. The CDR3 runs to 15 residues.

This clone was detected only a few times. The chain uses TRBV29-1 and TRBJ1-1; TRBD1 matches 9 bases. V shed 6 bases, J shed 3 bases, and the junction held 8 bases outside the gene matches. Germline V gene sequence: CDR1 SQVTM, CDR2 ANQGSEA. The CDR3 loop spans 14 amino acids. The CDR3 DNA follows: TGCAGCGTGGTTGGGACAGGGAAAGACACTGAAGCTTTCTTT. Protein: CSVVGTGKDTEAFF.

The chain recombines TRBV30 with TRBJ1-6; D not resolved. Per germline, CDR1 GTSNPN and CDR2 SVGIG (reference sequence). The CDR3 sequence is 12 residues long. V lost 0 bases and J lost 7, with 4 bases in between. The CDR3 DNA is TGTGCCTGGAGTGTAGCCAATTCACCCCTCCACTTT. Its translation: CAWSVANSPLHF. The full variable domain, its missing parts supplied by reference TRBV30 and TRBJ1-6, is SQTIHQWPATLVQPVGSPLSLECTVEGTSNPNLYWYRQAAGRGLQLLFYSVGIGQISSEVPQNLSASRPQDRQFILSSKKLLLSDSGFYLCAWSVANSPLHFGNGTRLTVT.

By sample fraction, this clone is medium-sized. V gene TRBV12-5 combines with J gene TRBJ1-2, with 11 nucleotides matching TRBD1. The germline CDR1 and CDR2 sequences are LGHNT and FRNRAP. The CDR3 runs to 14 residues. Trimming cost V 7 bases and J 7 bases; bases outside gene matches: 8. The CDR3: CASAPWTGGGGYTF. For the CDR3, the DNA is TGTGCTAGTGCCCCTTGGACAGGGGGCGGTGGCTACACCTTC.

This chain joins TRBV29-1 and TRBJ2-7; a possible D gene is TRBD2 (5 bases). The CDR3 has 15 residues. CDR1 and CDR2 (germline): SQVTM, ANQGSEA. V was cut by 2 bases and J by 3 bases, with 17 bases left in between. The CDR3 loop is CSVEQEAPAGYEQYF. The CDR3 DNA reads TGCAGCGTTGAACAGGAGGCCCCCGCAGGCTACGAGCAGTACTTC.

This clone is termed large. The V call is TRBV28, the J call TRBJ1-3; D uncertain. The CDR3 runs to 12 residues. Germline values: CDR1 MDHEN, CDR2 SYDVKM. Trimming pared 6 bases from V and 5 bases from J, leaving 8 bases between. This chain's CDR3 is CASSEVRNTIYF. For the CDR3, the DNA is TGTGCCAGCAGCGAGGTGCGAAACACCATATATTTT.

This chain joins TRBV19 and TRBJ2-2; D remains ambiguous. Trimming left V 5 bases short and J 12 bases short, with 13 bases between. This CDR3 is 12 amino acids long. CDR1 LNHDA and CDR2 SQIVND come from the germline V gene (reference sequence). The CDR3 here is CASSLRSTKLFF. The DNA of the CDR3 is TGTGCCAGTAGTTTGCGGTCGACCAAGCTGTTTTTT.

This clone is labeled large. One end of the junction varies from germline; a read error may be responsible. The rearrangement links TRBV19 to TRBJ2-3, with D maybe TRBD2 (5 bases). CDR1 and CDR2 (germline): LNHDA, SQIVND (reference sequence). This CDR3 region has 13 residues. The CDR3 is CASSLASIDTQYF. CDR3 coding DNA: TGTGCCAGTAGTCTCGCTAGCATAGATACGCAGTATTTT.

This clone was seen a handful of times. V is TRBV7-9 and J is TRBJ2-7; the D gene is possibly TRBD1 (6 bases). Germline V gives CDR1 SEHNR, CDR2 FQNEAQ (reference sequence). V was pared by 5 bases and J by 4 bases, with 15 bases between. This CDR3 has 14 residues. The CDR3 region has the DNA TGTGCCAGCAGCCCACAGGGAACGGCGTACGAGCAGTACTTC. Protein sequence: CASSPQGTAYEQYF.

Within the sample, this clone is hyperexpanded (1% or more). J is TRBJ2-1 and V is TRBV19; 8 positions match TRBD2. Trimming took 7 bases from V and 4 from J; bases not matched to a gene: 9. CDR1 LNHDA and CDR2 SQIVND come from the germline V gene (reference sequence). The CDR3 covers 15 residues. CDR3 residues: CASNPTSGPYNEQFF. The CDR3 DNA sequence: TGTGCCAGTAACCCTACTAGCGGTCCGTACAATGAGCAGTTCTTC.

This clone is categorized as medium-sized. The V call is TRBV5-1, the J call TRBJ1-6, with TRBD1 as a possible D gene (5 bases). Germline V gene data show CDR1 as SGHRS and CDR2 as YFSETQ. The ends were cut back, 4 bases at V and 5 bases at J, with 10 bases in the middle. The length of the CDR3 is 14 residues. This chain's CDR3 is CASSQGRHNSPLHF. In DNA form, the CDR3 reads TGCGCCAGCAGCCAGGGTAGACATAATTCACCCCTCCACTTT.

This clone was observed once. A read error is likely here: a far larger clone is one base away. The V and J genes are TRBV19 and TRBJ1-5, with a possible D match to TRBD1 (5 bases). Trimming stripped 6 bases from V and 6 bases from J, with 12 bases between. Per the germline V gene, CDR1 is LNHDA and CDR2 is SQIVND (reference sequence). The CDR3 contains 13 residues. The CDR3 spells CASSDSSSQPQHF. In DNA form, the CDR3 reads TGTGCCAGTAGCGACAGTTCCTCTCAGCCCCAGCATTTT.

Judged by abundance, this clone is medium-sized. The CDR3 nucleotides read TGTGCCAGCACCCGGGACACTGAAGCTTTCTTT. Translating it yields CASTRDTEAFF. The chain employs TRBV7-9 and TRBJ1-1; D call uncertain. Per the germline V gene, CDR1 is SEHNR and CDR2 is FQNEAQ (reference sequence). The CDR3 is 11 amino acids. The V and J ends lost 7 bases and 3 bases respectively, with 6 bases between them.

By frequency in the sample, this clone is hyperexpanded (1% or more). V is TRBV28 and J is TRBJ2-2; TRBD1 matches at 8 bases. With 5 bases clipped from V and 5 bases from J, the junction kept 1 base outside the gene matches. This CDR3 comprises 13 residues. CDR1 and CDR2 (germline): MDHEN, SYDVKM. CDR3 DNA sequence: TGTGCCAGCAGTCACAGGGGGACCGGGGAGCTGTTTTTT. Translating gives CASSHRGTGELFF.

By proportion, this clone is large. The genes are TRBV19 and TRBJ2-1; TRBD2 agrees at 11 bases. CDR3 length: 16 amino acids. Looked up from germline, CDR1 is LNHDA and CDR2 is SQIVND (reference sequence). V was clipped by 7 bases and J by 5 bases; unmatched bases: 10. The CDR3 DNA is TGTGCCAGTAATCCCCTAGCGGGGGGTCTCAACAATGAGCAGTTCTTC. Translated: CASNPLAGGLNNEQFF.

The chain uses TRBV5-1 and TRBJ1-1; D is possibly TRBD1 (5 bases). Germline CDR1 reads SGHRS; CDR2 reads YFSETQ. The CDR3 sequence is 16 residues long. V was shortened by 4 bases and J by 3 bases, with 19 bases between the two germline ends. CDR3 in DNA: TGCGCCAGCAGCGCTCCGGACCTGGGGGGGGACACTGAAGCTTTCTTT. Its translation: CASSAPDLGGDTEAFF.

With respect to this clone: The DNA is omitted, as the CDR3 cannot be located on it reliably, and the CDR3 follows TCRdb's listing. The chain joins TRBV18 to TRBJ1-4; the D call in the table, TRBD1, was not verified against the DNA. Both ends counted, the CDR3 spans 18 residues. From germline, CDR1 is KGHSH and CDR2 LQKENI. The CDR3 protein is CASSPFVRQGPLMKNCFF.

The chain has TRBV5-1 and TRBJ1-1; 7 bases agree with TRBD1. The germline CDR1 and CDR2 sequences are SGHRS and YFSETQ. CDR3 length: 14 residues. V shed 7 bases, J shed 10 bases, and the junction held 16 bases outside the gene matches. Here the CDR3 reads CASREGTATVGAFF. CDR3 DNA: TGCGCCAGCCGGGAGGGGACAGCCACGGTGGGAGCTTTCTTT.

This clone showed up just a few times. V and J are TRBV6-5 and TRBJ1-5; TRBD1 might be the D (5 bases). Germline V CDR1 and CDR2: MNHEY, SVGAGI. Trimming left V 2 bases short and J 7 bases short, with 9 bases between. This CDR3 contains 13 residues. CDR3 nucleotides: TGTGCCAGCAGTTACCAGGGTACGCAGCCCCAGCATTTT. It specifies CASSYQGTQPQHF.